Each of the 29 T cell receptor beta chains below was sequenced from the same sample in a study of metastatic and nonmetastatic thyroid tumors. Not a single patient had been given any form of treatment at any point before undergoing thyroid surgery. Using MiXCR, TCRdb reanalyzed the PCR reads. The sample lists fewer than 15,000 clones, roughly 31% occurring once. Specimen: tumor tissue. These TCRs come from a male donor with papillary thyroid cancer or a benign thyroid nodule (not recorded which). Some clones in this sample may be carry-over from other donors' samples.

This clone was counted many times. J is TRBJ1-2 and V is TRBV5-4; 9 bases map to TRBD1. Looked up from germline, CDR1 is SGHNT and CDR2 is YYREEE (reference sequence). Losses at the gene ends were 3 bases for V and 4 bases for J; bases not matched to a gene: 13. The CDR3 is 17 amino acids. The CDR3 DNA sequence: TGTGCCAGCAGCTCAGGGGACAGGGTTTTCGGGCCCTATGGCTACACCTTC. As protein: CASSSGDRVFGPYGYTF. The full variable domain, in which reference TRBV5-4 and TRBJ1-2 provide the parts outside the CDR3, is ETGVTQSPTHLIKTRGQQVTLRCSSQSGHNTVSWYQQALGQGPQFIFQYYREEENGRGNFPPRFSGLQFPNYSSELNVNALELDDSALYLCASSSGDRVFGPYGYTFGSGTRLTVV.

By share of the sample, this clone is medium-sized. This chain links TRBV5-1 with TRBJ2-1, with 8 bases identical to TRBD2. Trimming cost V 2 bases and J 7 bases; bases outside gene matches: 11. Germline CDR1 is SGHRS and CDR2 is YFSETQ. The CDR3 has 16 residues. The CDR3 DNA is TGCGCCAGCAGCTTCACTAGCGGTTATAAATTGAATGAGCAGTTCTTC. Translated, it gives CASSFTSGYKLNEQFF. The variable domain in full, with the rest retrieved from reference TRBV5-1 and TRBJ2-1, is KAGVTQTPRYLIKTRGQQVTLSCSPISGHRSVSWYQQTPGQGLQFLFEYFSETQRNKGNFPGRFSGRQFSNSRSEMNVSTLELGDSALYLCASSFTSGYKLNEQFFGPGTRLTVL.

The table lists this clone with many counts. The chain couples TRBV20-1 to TRBJ2-5; the match to TRBD1 covers 8 bases. The CDR3 contains 14 residues. The ends lost 2 bases at V and 4 bases at J; junction bases unmatched: 6. The V gene's germline CDR1 is DFQATT and CDR2 SNEGSKA (reference sequence). The CDR3 DNA follows: TGCAGTGCTAGATTATGGGACAGGCGAGAGACCCAGTACTTC. Protein product: CSARLWDRRETQYF.

The CDR3 bases are TGTGCCAGCACCCCCGGACAGGGGTCTGGCTACACCTTC. Translating gives CASTPGQGSGYTF. The chain recombines TRBV6-1 with TRBJ1-2; 9 bases match TRBD1. The CDR3 extends over 13 amino acids. Trimming removed 7 bases from V and 7 bases from J; junction bases left unmatched: 7. Germline CDR1 is MNHNS and CDR2 is SASEGT.

This chain connects TRBV2 to TRBJ1-1, with D tentatively TRBD1 (5 bases). The CDR3 totals 12 residues. Trimming stripped 10 bases from V and 6 bases from J, with 15 bases between. Germline lookup yields CDR1 SNHLY and CDR2 FYNNEI. The CDR3 loop reads CATCESGSEAFF. The CDR3 DNA sequence: TGTGCCACCTGTGAATCAGGGTCTGAAGCTTTCTTT.

This clone came up once. The rearrangement links TRBV7-3 to TRBJ2-3; D perhaps matches TRBD1 (5 bases). The CDR3 runs to 15 residues. V dropped 5 bases and J dropped 7 bases, with 19 bases sitting between them. The germline V gene has CDR1 SGHTA and CDR2 FQGTGA. CDR3 DNA sequence: TGTGCCAGCAGCCCGACAGTGGGCGTCGGGTATACGCAGTATTTT. It specifies CASSPTVGVGYTQYF.

This clone has just a few counts. CDR3 amino acids: CASSYGTGGNQPQHF. As DNA, the CDR3 is TGTGCCAGCAGTTACGGGACAGGGGGCAATCAGCCCCAGCATTTT. The chain recombines TRBV6-5 with TRBJ1-5, with 10 bases identical to TRBD1. Germline V gives CDR1 MNHEY, CDR2 SVGAGI. With 2 bases clipped from V and 2 bases from J, the junction kept 0 bases outside the gene matches. The CDR3 contains 15 residues.

In this sample, this clone is medium-sized. In DNA form, the CDR3 reads TGTGCCATCAGTACCGGACAGGCGAGCTCCTACAATGAGCAGTTCTTC. Translated: CAISTGQASSYNEQFF. The J gene is TRBJ2-1, the V gene TRBV10-3; 7 bases agree with TRBD1. Germline CDR1 and CDR2: ENHRY and SYGVKD. The length of the CDR3 is 16 residues. The V and J ends lost 5 bases and 0 bases, in that order; junction bases with no gene match: 7.

The chain joins TRBV4-1 to TRBJ1-3; a possible D gene is TRBD1 (5 bases). The CDR3 contains 16 residues. Germline V gene sequence: CDR1 MGHRA, CDR2 YSYEKL. Trimming pared 6 bases from V and 0 bases from J, leaving 15 bases between. The CDR3 sequence: CASSPAPGFSGNTIYF. Written as DNA, the CDR3 is TGCGCCAGCAGTCCCGCCCCAGGGTTCTCTGGAAACACCATATATTTT.

The chain is built from TRBV7-2 and TRBJ2-3; D gene unclear. Germline V gene sequence: CDR1 SGHTA, CDR2 FQGNSA. This CDR3 has 14 amino acids. Trimming stripped 2 bases from V and 2 bases from J, with 8 bases between. This chain's CDR3 is CASSLLGITDTQYF. The CDR3 nucleotides are TGTGCCAGCAGCTTATTGGGGATCACAGATACGCAGTATTTT.

The J gene is TRBJ2-7, the V gene TRBV7-8, with a possible D match to TRBD2 (6 bases). The V end was cut by 0 bases, the J end by 2 bases, with 11 bases between. This CDR3 comprises 15 residues. CDR1 and CDR2 from the germline V gene are SGHVS and FQNEAQ. The CDR3 spells CASSLASAGTYEQYF. The CDR3 coding sequence is TGTGCCAGCAGCTTAGCTTCGGCGGGAACCTACGAGCAGTACTTC.

In this sample, this clone is medium-sized. The gene calls are TRBV12-3 or TRBV12-4 and TRBJ2-1, with D uncertain. CDR3 length: 14 amino acids. The V and J ends lost 1 base and 5 bases respectively, with 9 bases between them. CDR3 sequence reads: CASSLVRRDNEQFF. CDR3 DNA: TGTGCCAGCAGTTTAGTGCGACGTGACAATGAGCAGTTCTTC.

The chain carries TRBV16 and TRBJ1-2; no firm D call. Germline assignment: CDR1 KGHSY and CDR2 FQNENV. The V end was cut by 0 bases, the J end by 4 bases, with 9 bases between. The CDR3 sequence is 14 residues long. In nucleotides, the CDR3 is TGTGCCAGCAGCCAATCTGAACAGAGCTATGGCTACACCTTC. The encoded protein is CASSQSEQSYGYTF.

The chain uses TRBV4-3 and TRBJ2-5; 10 bases fit TRBD1. The V gene end was trimmed by 8 bases and the J gene end by 5 bases; junction bases not matched to a gene: 11. CDR1 and CDR2 from the germline V gene are LGHNA and YSLEER. The CDR3 runs 15 residues. CDR3 sequence: CASCLTGTGDETQYF. In DNA form, the CDR3 reads TGCGCCAGCTGCCTTACCGGGACAGGGGATGAGACCCAGTACTTC.

V is TRBV30 and J is TRBJ2-7; 8 bases are a match to TRBD1. The length of the CDR3 is 17 residues. Germline trimming cut 0 bases from V and 1 base from J; bases unmatched to any gene: 11. Germline values: CDR1 GTSNPN, CDR2 SVGIG (reference sequence). In nucleotides, the CDR3 is TGTGCCTGGAGTGTACCCCATCAGGGGGCAAGGTCCTACGAGCAGTACTTC. Its translation is CAWSVPHQGARSYEQYF. Full variable domain (remainder filled in from reference TRBV30 and TRBJ2-7): SQTIHQWPATLVQPVGSPLSLECTVEGTSNPNLYWYRQAAGRGLQLLFYSVGIGQISSEVPQNLSASRPQDRQFILSSKKLLLSDSGFYLCAWSVPHQGARSYEQYFGPGTRLTVT.

The chain recombines TRBV15 with TRBJ2-7; 11 bases line up with TRBD2. This CDR3 region has 18 residues. J was trimmed by 7 bases and V by 1 base; bases with no gene match: 15. The germline CDR1 and CDR2 sequences are LNHNV and YYDKDF (reference sequence). CDR3 in amino acids: CATSRGQLAGALSFEQYF. DNA for the CDR3: TGTGCCACCAGCAGAGGCCAACTAGCGGGAGCTCTATCTTTTGAGCAGTACTTC.

This clone was seen a handful of times. The genes are TRBV6-2 or TRBV6-3 and TRBJ1-1; the match to TRBD1 covers 8 bases. CDR3 length equals 14 residues. The V and J ends lost 6 bases and 7 bases, in that order; junction bases with no gene match: 10. Germline V lookup: CDR1 MNHEY, CDR2 SVGEGT. The CDR3 nucleotides are TGTGCCAGCAGCCGGACAGGGCCACGGGGTGAAGCTTTCTTT. Protein product: CASSRTGPRGEAFF.

V gene TRBV5-1 combines with J gene TRBJ1-2; D gene ambiguous. The CDR3 consists of 13 residues. Germline CDR1 reads SGHRS; CDR2 reads YFSETQ. V dropped 1 base and J dropped 2 bases, with 6 bases sitting between them. The CDR3: CASSLTQNYGYTF. The CDR3, as DNA: TGCGCCAGCAGCTTGACGCAGAACTATGGCTACACCTTC.

The chain links TRBV4-2 to TRBJ2-1; tentatively, D is TRBD1 (7 bases). This CDR3 is 12 amino acids long. Between the trimmed V and J ends, which lost 2 bases and 15 bases, there was a span of 14 bases. Germline V gene sequence: CDR1 LGHNA, CDR2 YNFKEQ. DNA of the CDR3: TGTGCCAGCAGCCAACAGGGGGGACAAGCGTTCTTC. Its protein is CASSQQGGQAFF.

This clone occurred many times. This same CDR3 is encoded by further DNA sequences in the sample. V and J are TRBV5-1 and TRBJ2-3; 9 nucleotides align to TRBD2. From germline, CDR1 is SGHRS and CDR2 YFSETQ. This CDR3 is 16 amino acids long. The V segment lost 0 bases and the J segment 4 bases; nucleotides outside the gene matches: 6. CDR3 loop: CASSLASGGRSDTQYF. In DNA form, the CDR3 reads TGCGCCAGCAGCTTGGCCAGCGGGGGGCGCTCAGATACGCAGTATTTT.

This clone is categorized as medium-sized. CDR3 loop: CATGPGFDYGYTF. CDR3 DNA sequence: TGTGCCACTGGACCGGGGTTTGACTATGGCTACACCTTC. This chain connects TRBV19 to TRBJ1-2; D unclear. The CDR3 is 13 amino acids. Trimming removed 10 bases at V and 3 bases at J, with 15 bases between. The germline CDR1 and CDR2 sequences are LNHDA and SQIVND (reference sequence).

Comments on this clone: This may stem from a read error, because a much larger clone lies one nucleotide away. Other nucleotide sequences from this sample produce the same CDR3. V and J are TRBV19 and TRBJ1-1; no clear D. The CDR3 loop spans 13 amino acids. Germline V gene sequence: CDR1 LNHDA, CDR2 SQIVND (reference sequence). The CDR3 loop is CASRSDGNTGAFF. DNA for the CDR3: TGTGCCAGTAGGTCTGATGGGAACACTGGAGCTTTCTTT.

The CDR3 here is CATSVTGEGYTF. In DNA, the CDR3 is TGTGCCACCAGTGTTACAGGGGAAGGCTACACCTTC. V gene TRBV24-1 combines with J gene TRBJ1-2; 7 bases fit TRBD1. J was trimmed by 8 bases and V by 5 bases; bases with no gene match: 4. This CDR3 contains 12 residues. Germline V gene data show CDR1 as KGHDR and CDR2 as SFDVKD.

This clone is medium-sized. At one end, the junction sequence differs from germline, possibly due to a read error. The chain links TRBV6-1 to TRBJ2-3; possible D gene TRBD2, 6 bases. Germline V gene sequence: CDR1 MNHNS, CDR2 SASEGT. The CDR3 length is 15 residues. CDR3 bases: TGTGCCAGCAGTGACCGGGCGGGGCTGACAGCTACGCAGTATTTT. Encoded protein: CASSDRAGLTATQYF.

The chain uses TRBV7-3 and TRBJ2-4, with no clear D. TRBJ2-1 matches the DNA end more closely, so the J call is doubtful. The length of the CDR3 is 13 residues. The germline V gene encodes CDR1 SGHTA and CDR2 FQGTGA. In DNA form, the CDR3 reads TGTGCCAGCAGGCCTCTAGGTTCCAATGAGCAGTTCTTC. Translated, it gives CASRPLGSNEQFF.

This clone was seen only a few times. The chain uses TRBV4-3 and TRBJ1-5; 9 positions agree with TRBD1. The CDR3 is made up of 16 amino acids. The V segment lost 0 bases and the J segment 6 bases; nucleotides outside the gene matches: 6. CDR1 is LGHNA and CDR2 is YSLEER in the germline V gene. CDR3 coding DNA: TGCGCCAGCAGCCAAGATTGGGGACAGGGAGGTCAGCCCCAGCATTTT. This gives the protein CASSQDWGQGGQPQHF.

By proportion, this clone is medium-sized (0.01 to 0.1%). In the same sample, other DNA sequences code for this CDR3. As DNA, the CDR3 is TGCAGTGCTAGTAGCCCTAGCGGGAGTTACGAGCAGTACGTC. It translates to CSASSPSGSYEQYV. The chain links TRBV20-1 to TRBJ2-7, with 10 bases identical to TRBD2. V lost 3 bases, J lost 4 bases, and 6 bases stayed unmatched. In germline, CDR1 is DFQATT, CDR2 SNEGSKA (reference sequence). This CDR3 region has 14 residues.

By sample fraction, this clone is large (0.1 to 1%). The rearrangement uses TRBV4-1 and TRBJ1-2, with D maybe TRBD1 (6 bases). Germline V gene data show CDR1 as MGHRA and CDR2 as YSYEKL. Deletions cut 1 base from V and 8 bases from J, with 14 bases between. The CDR3 covers 14 residues. The DNA for the CDR3 is TGCGCCAGCAGCCAAGTGGGGGGCTCTGGAGGCTACACCTTC. Its protein product is CASSQVGGSGGYTF.

This clone came up many times. V gene TRBV7-8 combines with J gene TRBJ2-6; 7 bases agree with TRBD1. Germline V gene lookup returns CDR1 SGHVS and CDR2 FQNEAQ. The CDR3 is made up of 17 amino acids. V lost 1 base, J lost 1 base, and 4 bases stayed unmatched. CDR3 DNA sequence: TGTGCCAGCAGCTTAGAGTTGACAGGGTCTGGGGCCAACGTCCTGACTTTC. The encoded protein is CASSLELTGSGANVLTF.